This T cell receptor beta chain came from a study of shared T cell receptors in the human thymus. This table comes from immunoSEQ multiplex PCR, and its TCRdb copy is limited to in-frame clones, with some not included. The data hold 500,000 to 750,000 clones, with approximately 90% observed a single time. CDR3 length: 14 residues. V was clipped by 4 bases and J by 0 bases, with 7 bases between them. From germline, CDR1 is SGHNT and CDR2 YENEEA. This sample also belongs to another study, concerning human thymus T cells. That source adds: During corrective heart surgery, resections were taken, and the thymus tissue came from them. Highly overlapping thymic repertoires among unrelated individuals were reported in related research.

The source is a boy under two years old with a congenital heart defect. The sequenced sample was thymocytes. The chain carries TRBV11-3 and TRBJ1-5; D is unclear. The CDR3 coding sequence is TGTGCCAGCAGCTCGAGGAGTAGCAATCAGCCCCAGCATTTT. This gives the protein CASSSRSSNQPQHF.